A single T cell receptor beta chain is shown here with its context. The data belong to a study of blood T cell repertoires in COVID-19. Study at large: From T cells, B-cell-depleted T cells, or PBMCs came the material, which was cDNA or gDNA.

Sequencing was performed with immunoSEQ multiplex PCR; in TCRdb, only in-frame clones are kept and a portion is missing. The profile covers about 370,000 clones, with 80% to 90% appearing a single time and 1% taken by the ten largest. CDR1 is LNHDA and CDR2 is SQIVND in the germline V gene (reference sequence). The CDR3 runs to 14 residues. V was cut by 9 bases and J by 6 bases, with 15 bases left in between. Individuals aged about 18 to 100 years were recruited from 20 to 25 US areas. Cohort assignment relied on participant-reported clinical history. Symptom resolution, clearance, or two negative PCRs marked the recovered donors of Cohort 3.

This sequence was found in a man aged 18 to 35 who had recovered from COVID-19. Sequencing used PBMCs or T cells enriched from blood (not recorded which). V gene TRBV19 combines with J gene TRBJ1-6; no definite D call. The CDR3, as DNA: TGTGCCAGCTCTTCAGTGGCGGGTAATTCACCCCTCCACTTT. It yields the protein CASSSVAGNSPLHF.